One and the same sample provided the 31 T cell receptor beta chains below, sequenced in a study of OX40 agonist ivuxolimab in advanced cancers. Here immunoSEQ multiplex PCR was the method, and the copy in TCRdb shows in-frame clones only, minus some. The table lists about 64,000 clones, 75% to 95% of them singletons. The source was CD4+ or CD8+ T cells sorted from blood, collected in a trial of the OX40 agonist ivuxolimab. These receptor sequences come from an adult with an advanced solid tumor such as melanoma, head and neck, liver or kidney cancer.

The gene calls are TRBV9 and TRBJ1-1, with D uncertain. Between the trimmed V and J ends, which lost 0 bases and 3 bases, there was a span of 6 bases. This CDR3 region has 13 residues. Germline CDR1 is SGDLS and CDR2 is YYNGEE. The CDR3 spells CASSVEQYTEAFF. The DNA for the CDR3 is TGTGCCAGCAGCGTAGAACAGTACACTGAAGCTTTCTTT.

The chain uses TRBV6-5 and TRBJ1-5, with D perhaps TRBD1 (6 bases). The CDR3 sequence is 14 residues long. CDR1 is MNHEY, CDR2 SVGAGI, per germline. The V gene lost 5 bases and the J gene lost 5 bases, with 13 bases spanning the gap. The CDR3: CASSTSQGDQPQHF. CDR3 bases: TGTGCCAGCAGTACTTCACAGGGAGATCAGCCCCAGCATTTT.

This sequence joins TRBV4-3 and TRBJ2-1; 9 positions match TRBD1. Germline values: CDR1 LGHNA, CDR2 YSLEER. Trimming cost V 1 base and J 12 bases; bases outside gene matches: 10. The CDR3 covers 15 residues. CDR3 residues: CASSQAWGQGQGQFF. DNA of the CDR3: TGCGCCAGCAGCCAAGCCTGGGGACAGGGTCAGGGGCAGTTCTTC.

The chain recombines TRBV19 with TRBJ1-2; D is uncertain. In germline, CDR1 is LNHDA, CDR2 SQIVND (reference sequence). Trimming took off 3 bases at V and 1 base at J, with 18 bases between the two ends. This CDR3 is built from 17 residues. CDR3 nucleotide sequence: TGTGCCAGTAGTATGGTAGGAGAGGCCGTCGGTAACTATGGCTACACCTTC. It is translated as CASSMVGEAVGNYGYTF.

The chain is built from TRBV5-6 and TRBJ1-5, with a possible D match to TRBD1 (5 bases). The germline CDR1 and CDR2 sequences are SGHDT and YYEEEE. The V end lost 2 bases, the J end lost 4 bases, and 13 bases lay between the germline ends. The CDR3 sequence is 15 residues long. The DNA for the CDR3 is TGTGCCAGCAGCTTAGCTTTGAGGGGAAATCAGCCCCAGCATTTT. Translated, it gives CASSLALRGNQPQHF.

The chain uses TRBV11-3 and TRBJ2-4; the D gene is possibly TRBD1 (6 bases). V was shortened by 5 bases and J by 0 bases, with 17 bases between the two germline ends. The CDR3 is made up of 17 amino acids. Germline CDR1 and CDR2: SGHNT and YENEEA. The CDR3 DNA reads TGTGCCAGCAGCCCTAATACGGGGACACTAGCCAAAAACATTCAGTACTTC. Protein sequence: CASSPNTGTLAKNIQYF.

The V call is TRBV7-2, the J call TRBJ2-3, with D hard to call. The CDR3 sequence is 13 residues long. V shed 4 bases and J shed 2 bases, with 7 bases lying between them. Germline V gives CDR1 SGHTA, CDR2 FQGNSA. The CDR3 reads CASSSDPTDTQYF. The CDR3 DNA reads as TGTGCCAGCAGCTCGGACCCCACAGATACGCAGTATTTT.

This sequence joins TRBV18 and TRBJ2-3; 7 positions match TRBD2. The CDR3 consists of 15 residues. With 4 bases clipped from V and 2 bases from J, the junction kept 6 bases outside the gene matches. Germline assignment: CDR1 KGHSH and CDR2 LQKENI. CDR3 nucleotide sequence: TGTGCCAGCTCACTACAGCGGGAAATCACAGATACGCAGTATTTT. Translated: CASSLQREITDTQYF.

The rearrangement links TRBV29-1 to TRBJ1-1; a weak D match, TRBD1 (6 bases). The CDR3 has 13 residues. Germline lookup yields CDR1 SQVTM and CDR2 ANQGSEA. V was pared by 7 bases and J by 1 base, with 13 bases between. CDR3 bases: TGCAGCGCTAACCAACAGGGGAACACTGAAGCTTTCTTT. Residues: CSANQQGNTEAFF. Complete variable domain (other parts from reference TRBV29-1 and TRBJ1-1): SAVISQKPSRDICQRGTSLTIQCQVDSQVTMMFWYRQQPGQSLTLIATANQGSEATYESGFVIDKFPISRPNLTFSTLTVSNMSPEDSSIYLCSANQQGNTEAFFGQGTRLTVV.

The chain has TRBV12-5 and TRBJ2-4; D uncertain. CDR1 and CDR2 (germline): LGHNT, FRNRAP. This CDR3 has 17 amino acids. V was trimmed by 0 bases and J by 0 bases, leaving 12 bases between them. In DNA, the CDR3 is TGTGCTAGTGGTTTGGTGGGCGGTACGGGAGCCAAAAACATTCAGTACTTC. Its translation is CASGLVGGTGAKNIQYF.

V usage is TRBV27 and J usage is TRBJ2-2; the match to TRBD1 covers 9 bases. The J segment lost 1 base and the V segment lost 6 bases, leaving 3 bases of the junction unmatched. CDR1 MNHEY and CDR2 SMNVEV come from the germline V gene (reference sequence). The length of the CDR3 is 15 residues. CDR3 sequence reads: CASRGQGKNTGELFF. CDR3 in DNA: TGTGCCAGCAGAGGACAGGGGAAGAACACCGGGGAGCTGTTTTTT.

The DNA for the CDR3 is TGCGCCAGCAGCTTGACCCCCTTAACTGCGGGGGCAAAGACTGAAGCTTTCTTT. It encodes CASSLTPLTAGAKTEAFF. V and J are TRBV5-1 and TRBJ1-1; perhaps TRBD1 as D (6 bases). The CDR3 is 18 amino acids. The germline V and J ends were trimmed by 1 base and 5 bases, with 24 bases remaining between them. Germline V gives CDR1 SGHRS, CDR2 YFSETQ.

The genes are TRBV2 and TRBJ2-1; 9 positions agree with TRBD2. The V and J ends lost 4 bases and 0 bases, in that order; junction bases with no gene match: 7. Germline lookup yields CDR1 SNHLY and CDR2 FYNNEI. The CDR3 covers 17 residues. For the CDR3, the DNA is TGTGCCAGCAGTGTCCGTAGCGGGAGCCTCTCCTACAATGAGCAGTTCTTC. As protein: CASSVRSGSLSYNEQFF.

The V gene is TRBV30, the J gene TRBJ2-4; no firm D call. This CDR3 spans 12 amino acids. The germline CDR1 and CDR2 sequences are GTSNPN and SVGIG (reference sequence). Trimming removed 3 bases from V and 7 bases from J, with 10 bases in between. The CDR3 bases are TGTGCCTGGAGACCCAGCCTCAACATTCAGTACTTC. It codes for CAWRPSLNIQYF.

This chain connects TRBV12-2 to TRBJ1-1; TRBD1 is taken as the D call from the table, unchecked against the DNA. TRBV12-2 is given as a pseudogene. The CDR3 is 13 residues long. The CDR3 reads CASRCRGNTEAFF. The CDR3 nucleotides are TGTGCAAGTCGCTGCAGGGGGAACACTGAAGCTTTCTTT.

J is TRBJ2-5 and V is TRBV19; TRBD2 matches at 11 bases. The CDR3 is 15 amino acids. Germline lookup yields CDR1 LNHDA and CDR2 SQIVND (reference sequence). Trimming at V came to 6 bases and at J to 5 bases, leaving 8 bases not matched to a gene. The CDR3 DNA follows: TGTGCCAGTAGACGTCTAGCGGGAGGAGGGGAGACCCAGTACTTC. Amino acid sequence: CASRRLAGGGETQYF.

The rearrangement links TRBV7-2 to TRBJ1-2; D is undetermined. Germline loops: CDR1 SGHTA, CDR2 FQGNSA. This CDR3 is 14 amino acids long. V gave up 7 bases and J gave up 5 bases, with 17 bases separating them. The CDR3 region is CASNLQRELYGYTF. The CDR3 bases are TGTGCCAGCAACCTTCAGCGGGAATTATATGGCTACACCTTC.

This chain connects TRBV27 to TRBJ2-7, with D possibly TRBD1 on 6 matching bases. The ends were cut back, 3 bases at V and 6 bases at J, with 12 bases in the middle. The germline CDR1 and CDR2 sequences are MNHEY and SMNVEV (reference sequence). The CDR3 runs to 13 residues. CDR3 loop: CASSFSRGAEQYF. The CDR3, as DNA: TGTGCCAGCAGTTTTTCCAGGGGCGCCGAGCAGTACTTC.

V is TRBV6-5 and J is TRBJ2-7; 7 positions agree with TRBD2. The length of the CDR3 is 16 residues. V lost 3 bases and J lost 4; bases outside the gene matches: 12. CDR1 and CDR2 from the germline V gene are MNHEY and SVGAGI. The CDR3 bases are TGTGCCAGCAGTTATTTCAGCGGGAAGGGGCCGTACGAGCAGTACTTC. Protein: CASSYFSGKGPYEQYF.

V gene TRBV5-6 combines with J gene TRBJ2-6; no definite D call. This CDR3 comprises 16 residues. The V gene lost 6 bases and the J gene lost 4 bases, with 17 bases spanning the gap. Germline V gives CDR1 SGHDT, CDR2 YYEEEE. CDR3 bases: TGTGCCAGCACCGTGGAAGGCCTCCTCGGGGCCAACGTCCTGACTTTC. Encoded protein: CASTVEGLLGANVLTF. Full variable domain (remainder filled in from reference TRBV5-6 and TRBJ2-6): DAGVTQSPTHLIKTRGQQVTLRCSPKSGHDTVSWYQQALGQGPQFIFQYYEEEERQRGNFPDRFSGHQFPNYSSELNVNALLLGDSALYLCASTVEGLLGANVLTFGAGSRLTVL.

This clone was recorded once. V usage is TRBV5-6 and J usage is TRBJ2-5; TRBD1 is a possible D gene (6 bases). The germline V and J ends were trimmed by 1 base and 2 bases, with 15 bases remaining between them. The CDR3 is made up of 16 amino acids. In germline, CDR1 is SGHDT, CDR2 YYEEEE. The CDR3 sequence: CASSLLGAGQQETQYF. As DNA, the CDR3 is TGTGCCAGCAGCTTGCTGGGGGCAGGCCAACAAGAGACCCAGTACTTC.

The gene calls are TRBV4-3 and TRBJ2-1; D not certain. CDR3 length: 17 residues. V dropped 0 bases and J dropped 3 bases, with 15 bases sitting between them. The germline CDR1 and CDR2 sequences are LGHNA and YSLEER. The CDR3 DNA reads as TGCGCCAGCAGCCAAGATCCGAGTGCAACCATCTACAATGAGCAGTTCTTC. It is translated as CASSQDPSATIYNEQFF.

The rearrangement links TRBV2 to TRBJ1-1, with TRBD1 identical over 7 bases. CDR1 and CDR2 from the germline V gene are SNHLY and FYNNEI. V gave up 4 bases and J gave up 9 bases; unmatched junction bases: 5. CDR3 length equals 12 residues. In nucleotides, the CDR3 is TGTGCCAGCAGTGGACCGGGACAGAAAGCTTTCTTT. As protein: CASSGPGQKAFF.

For the CDR3, the DNA is TGCAGCGTTGAAATAGGGGGGGAGATGAACACTGAAGCTTTCTTT. Encoded protein: CSVEIGGEMNTEAFF. V usage is TRBV29-1 and J usage is TRBJ1-1; TRBD1 is a possible D gene (6 bases). Trimming removed 2 bases from V and 0 bases from J, with 13 bases in between. CDR3 size: 15 residues. The germline CDR1 and CDR2 sequences are SQVTM and ANQGSEA. The variable domain in full, completed from reference TRBV29-1 and TRBJ1-1, reads SAVISQKPSRDICQRGTSLTIQCQVDSQVTMMFWYRQQPGQSLTLIATANQGSEATYESGFVIDKFPISRPNLTFSTLTVSNMSPEDSSIYLCSVEIGGEMNTEAFFGQGTRLTVV.

V and J are TRBV11-2 and TRBJ2-7; TRBD2 aligns across 7 bases. The CDR3 has 17 residues. The V segment lost 2 bases and the J segment 6 bases; nucleotides outside the gene matches: 16. Looked up from germline, CDR1 is SGHAT and CDR2 is FQNNGV. The CDR3 here is CASSLSLASGSMGEQYF. The CDR3 region has the DNA TGTGCCAGCAGCTTAAGTCTTGCTAGCGGCTCCATGGGCGAGCAGTACTTC.

The V call is TRBV27, the J call TRBJ1-6; 9 bases map to TRBD1. The CDR3 is 14 residues long. V shed 6 bases, J shed 9 bases, and the junction held 6 bases outside the gene matches. CDR1 and CDR2 from the germline V gene are MNHEY and SMNVEV (reference sequence). CDR3 DNA sequence: TGTGCCAGCAGATCGGGACAGGGATCTTCACCCCTCCACTTT. Protein: CASRSGQGSSPLHF.

This clone was seen a single time. This sequence joins TRBV6-5 and TRBJ2-1; TRBD2 agrees at 10 bases. V lost 5 bases, J lost 1 base, and 2 bases stayed unmatched. The length of the CDR3 is 15 residues. Germline V CDR1 and CDR2: MNHEY, SVGAGI. The CDR3 nucleotides read TGTGCCAGCAGTCTAGCGGGAGCATCCTACAATGAGCAGTTCTTC. It specifies CASSLAGASYNEQFF.

This chain connects TRBV19 to TRBJ2-7, with D possibly TRBD2 on 6 matching bases. Per the germline V gene, CDR1 is LNHDA and CDR2 is SQIVND (reference sequence). The CDR3 totals 15 residues. Trimming shortened V by 7 bases and J by 6 bases, and 22 bases separated the two germline ends. In DNA, the CDR3 is TGTGCCAGTATGCGGGGAGATGTCCAGGCCGCCGAGCAGTACTTC. Protein product: CASMRGDVQAAEQYF.

This chain joins TRBV11-3 and TRBJ2-6; 9 bases agree with TRBD1. The trim removed 3 bases at V and 2 bases at J, leaving 5 bases unmatched. Germline-derived CDR1 and CDR2 are SGHNT and YENEEA. The CDR3 length is 17 residues. CDR3 nucleotides: TGTGCCAGCAGCTTGGGACAGGGTCCCCCTGGGGCCAACGTCCTGACTTTC. Translated, it gives CASSLGQGPPGANVLTF.

This chain joins TRBV5-8 and TRBJ2-3; D is unclear. This CDR3 comprises 15 residues. The germline gives CDR1 SGHTS, CDR2 YDEGEE. Trimming left V 4 bases short and J 2 bases short, with 14 bases between. The CDR3 DNA sequence: TGTGCCAGCAGCCCTAACGCCGGGCCCACAGATACGCAGTATTTT. Residues: CASSPNAGPTDTQYF.

The chain couples TRBV6-6 to TRBJ2-2; no clear D gene. V was cut by 5 bases and J by 4 bases, with 5 bases left in between. Germline CDR1 and CDR2: MNHNY and SVGAGI (reference sequence). The CDR3 has 12 amino acids. The chain's CDR3 is CASSVPTGELFF. CDR3 DNA: TGTGCCAGCAGTGTACCCACCGGGGAGCTGTTTTTT.